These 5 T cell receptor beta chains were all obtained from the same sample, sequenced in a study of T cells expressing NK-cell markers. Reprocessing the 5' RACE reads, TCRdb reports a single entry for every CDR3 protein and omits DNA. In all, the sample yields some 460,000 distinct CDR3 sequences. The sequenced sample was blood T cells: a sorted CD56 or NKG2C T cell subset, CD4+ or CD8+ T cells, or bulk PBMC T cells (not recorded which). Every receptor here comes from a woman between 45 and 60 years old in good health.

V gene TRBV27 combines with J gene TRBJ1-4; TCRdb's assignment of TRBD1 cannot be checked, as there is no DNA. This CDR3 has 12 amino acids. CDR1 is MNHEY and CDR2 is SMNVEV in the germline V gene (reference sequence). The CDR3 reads CASKDRVAKLFF.

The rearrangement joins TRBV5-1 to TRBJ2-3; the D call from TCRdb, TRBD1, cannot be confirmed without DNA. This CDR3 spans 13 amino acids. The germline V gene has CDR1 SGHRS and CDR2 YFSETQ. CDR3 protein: CASRDTLTDTQYF.

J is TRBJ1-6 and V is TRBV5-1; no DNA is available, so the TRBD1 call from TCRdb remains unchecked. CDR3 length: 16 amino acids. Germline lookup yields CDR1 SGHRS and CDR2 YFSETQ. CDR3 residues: CASSSNPTGGSSPLHF.

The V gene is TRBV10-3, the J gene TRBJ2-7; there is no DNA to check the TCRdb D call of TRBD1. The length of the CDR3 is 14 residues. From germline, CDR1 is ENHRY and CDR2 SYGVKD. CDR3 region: CAITNSRGAYEQYF.

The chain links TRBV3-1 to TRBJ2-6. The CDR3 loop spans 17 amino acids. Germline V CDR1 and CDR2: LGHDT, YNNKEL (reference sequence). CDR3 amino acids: CASSQRDGSSGANVLTF.